This TCR beta chain was found in a study of lymphopenia after photon versus proton radiotherapy. Turning to this clone: Its specificity is not known.

The CDR3 is 12 residues long. Whole-study findings and limits: Only patients who died were analyzed for survival; proton advantage is unproven. Post-nadir diversity loss with photons came from oligoclonal expansion, particularly CD8+ Temra cells. Under photons, naive T cells and diversity fell while effector/memory populations rose.

Some clones are missing from TCRdb's copy, which holds only in-frame ones; the method was immunoSEQ multiplex PCR. The table shows about 160,000 clones, with less than 90% occurring only once. Material: peripheral blood, obtained from a patient treated with photon-based radiotherapy. This chain joins TRBV21-1 and TRBJ2-1. TRBV21-1 corresponds to a pseudogene. The receptor was derived from a man aged 50-60 years with gastric cancer. The CDR3 is CASSSPSNEQFF. Written as DNA, the CDR3 is TGTGCCAGCAGCTCACCTTCTAATGAGCAGTTCTTC.